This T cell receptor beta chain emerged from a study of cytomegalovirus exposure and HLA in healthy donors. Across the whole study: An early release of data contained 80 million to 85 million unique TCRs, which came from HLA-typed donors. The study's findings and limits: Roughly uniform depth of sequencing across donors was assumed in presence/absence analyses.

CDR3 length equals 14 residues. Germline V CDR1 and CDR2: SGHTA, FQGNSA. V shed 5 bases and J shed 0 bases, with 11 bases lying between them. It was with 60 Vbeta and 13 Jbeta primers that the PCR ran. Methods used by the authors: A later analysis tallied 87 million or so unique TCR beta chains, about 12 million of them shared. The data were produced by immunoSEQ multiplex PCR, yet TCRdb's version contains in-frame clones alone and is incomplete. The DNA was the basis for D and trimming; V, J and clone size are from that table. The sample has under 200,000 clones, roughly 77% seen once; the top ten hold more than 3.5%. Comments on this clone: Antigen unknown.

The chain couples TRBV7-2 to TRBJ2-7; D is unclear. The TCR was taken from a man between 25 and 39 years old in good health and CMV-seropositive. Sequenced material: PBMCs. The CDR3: CASSPPASSYEQYF. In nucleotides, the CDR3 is TGTGCCAGCAGCCCCCCCGCGAGCTCCTACGAGCAGTACTTC.